This T cell receptor (beta chain) derives from a study of blood T cells in healthy people across ages. Total RNA, at least 5.5 micrograms per sample, came from PBMCs. This clonotype was observed at least ten times. The antigen remains undetermined. Through a sample-barcoded 5' primer and a J-beta primer mix, a second PCR was run for about 6 to 11 cycles. TCRdb reprocessed the 5' RACE reads via MiXCR and lists one record per CDR3 protein. Of around 280,000 distinct CDR3 sequences listed, around 27% were seen once; the top ten hold 25% to 30%. CDR3 size: 12 residues. The ends were cut back, 3 bases at V and 5 bases at J, with 4 bases in the middle. Study conclusions and caveats: Changes seen in expanded clonotypes were possibly confounded by donor CMV status left unknown. Age advanced and TCR beta diversity per million T cells fell, roughly linearly.

The specimen was blood. The TCR was taken from a woman in her sixties or seventies in good health. This chain connects TRBV12-3 or TRBV12-4 to TRBJ2-2; D remains ambiguous. CDR3 amino acids: CASSLGTGELFF. Written as DNA, the CDR3 is TGTGCCAGCAGTTTGGGTACCGGGGAGCTGTTTTTT.